This T cell receptor (beta chain) stems from a study of blood T cell repertoires in COVID-19. Looking at the study overall: The United States, Italy and Spain were the sources of the acute and convalescent COVID-19 samples. In each case, the material was cDNA or gDNA derived from T cells, B-cell-depleted T cells, or PBMCs.

Authors' methods: It was from reference gene primer amplification that nucleated cell counts were estimated. Clones were sequenced by immunoSEQ multiplex PCR, and TCRdb holds only the in-frame ones, with some missing. V, J and clone size reflect that table, while D and trimming were determined from the DNA. The sample holds some 73,000 clones, 75% to 85% seen once. In Seattle, patients joined the study during active infection and were tracked longitudinally. The sequence came from a man aged 50 to 60 with COVID-19, enrolled during active disease. Sequences were obtained from peripheral blood.

The DNA for the CDR3 is TGTGCCAGCAGCTTACTAACTCGGTCGGAGCAGTTCTTC. It translates to CASSLLTRSEQFF. V gene TRBV7-3 combines with J gene TRBJ2-1, with D hard to call. The CDR3 sequence is 13 residues long. CDR1 SGHTA and CDR2 FQGTGA come from the germline V gene. Trimming left V 2 bases short and J 10 bases short, with 12 bases between.